The T cell receptor beta chain described here comes from a study of response to subunit inactivated influenza vaccine. TCRdb independently ran MiXCR on the RT-PCR reads; one entry per CDR3 protein. The sample includes roughly 700,000 distinct CDR3 sequences, approximately 14% of them seen just once. This clonotype was found many times. This clonotype was sampled from a man between 50 and 59 years old who received an inactivated influenza vaccine. Sequencing was performed on PBMCs from blood, taken 14 days before vaccination.

The CDR3 reads CSARNRAKNIQYF. CDR3 sequence (DNA): TGCAGTGCTAGAAATAGGGCCAAAAACATTCAGTACTTC. The gene calls are TRBV20-1 and TRBJ2-4, with D unresolved. CDR1 is DFQATT and CDR2 is SNEGSKA in the germline V gene (reference sequence). V was cut by 2 bases and J by 1 base, with 6 bases left in between. The CDR3 covers 13 residues.